Sequencing of this TCR beta chain was carried out in a study of cytomegalovirus exposure and HLA in healthy donors. The PCR contained 60 Vbeta and 13 Jbeta primers. Some clones are missing from TCRdb's copy, which holds only in-frame ones; the method was immunoSEQ multiplex PCR. The profile shows about 140,000 clones, over 50% of them singletons. Overall study findings and caveats: Later, an analysis showed that TCR beta chains associated with HLA were more clonally expanded than others that were equally common. About 87% or about 30% of the time was how often most TCR beta V segments were productive, according to an earlier analysis.

As regards this clone: What it recognizes is unknown.

Input material: PBMCs. The clonotype originates from a human donor in good health.

Here the CDR3 DNA reads TGTGCCAGCAAGCGGGGGGGGAACACCGGGGAGCTGTTTTTT. This codes for CASKRGGNTGELFF. V and J are TRBV7-9 and TRBJ2-2; the match to TRBD2 covers 10 bases. The CDR3 covers 14 residues. From germline, CDR1 is SEHNR and CDR2 FQNEAQ (reference sequence). The junction had 0 bases not matched to a gene; V was cut back by 7 bases and J by 1 base.